The source of this TCR beta chain is a study of T-cell reconstitution after alpha-beta-depleted transplantation in children. Preparation of the TCRbeta library used unique molecular identifiers. TCRdb reprocessed the PCR reads via MiXCR and lists one record per CDR3 protein. This table holds fewer than 700,000 distinct CDR3 sequences, approximately 22% found once. V shed 4 bases and J 6 bases; nucleotides not matched to a gene: 5. CDR1 is MNHEY and CDR2 is SVGAGI in the germline V gene. This CDR3 is 15 amino acids long. This clonotype was sampled from a boy in the first two years of life who had a stem cell transplant for acute myeloid leukemia, so the T cells may come from the graft donor. This rearrangement joins TRBV6-5 to TRBJ2-7; 14 bases are shared with TRBD2. The source material was PBMCs, mostly from graft donor cells, sampled 360 days after TCRalphabeta/CD19-depleted stem cell transplant. CDR3 DNA sequence: TGTGCCAGCAGTTCCGTGGGACTAGCGGGGGCCGAGCAGTACTTC. Its protein product is CASSSVGLAGAEQYF.